Here is one TCR beta chain with its context. The antigen is unknown. Here immunoSEQ multiplex PCR was the method, and the copy in TCRdb shows in-frame clones only, minus some. The sample carries some 150,000 clones, about 89% recorded once. This sample was taken from a study of T cell responses to AZD1222 COVID-19 vaccine. Study-level results: Unmutated variant regions are reportedly targeted by nearly half of spike-specific TCRs. Repertoires were obtained only post-peak T cell response. Following two doses of AZD1222, Spike-specific TCR breadth and depth rose. It was only five to seven AZD1222 recipients who were seropositive at baseline.

The sequenced sample was peripheral blood, obtained on day 0 of AZD1222 vaccination. The clonotype was recovered from an adult in good health.

CDR3 protein: CASSLLSGAGQPQHF. The CDR3 region has the DNA TGTGCCAGCAGTTTATTATCAGGGGCGGGTCAGCCCCAGCATTTT. The chain couples TRBV27 to TRBJ1-5, with D perhaps matching TRBD1 (6 bases). Trimming took 1 base from V and 6 from J, leaving 13 bases between them. The CDR3 consists of 15 residues. Germline assignment: CDR1 MNHEY and CDR2 SMNVEV (reference sequence).